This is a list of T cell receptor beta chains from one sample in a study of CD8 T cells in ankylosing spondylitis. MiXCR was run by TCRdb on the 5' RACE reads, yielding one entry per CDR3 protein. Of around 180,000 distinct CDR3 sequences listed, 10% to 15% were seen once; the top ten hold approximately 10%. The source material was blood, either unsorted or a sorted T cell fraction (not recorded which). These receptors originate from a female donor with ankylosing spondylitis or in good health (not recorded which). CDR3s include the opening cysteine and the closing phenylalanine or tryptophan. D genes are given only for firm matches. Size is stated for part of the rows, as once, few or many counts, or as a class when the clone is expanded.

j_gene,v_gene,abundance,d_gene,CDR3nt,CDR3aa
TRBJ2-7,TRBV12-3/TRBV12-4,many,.,TGTGCCAGCAGTTTAGTAGGGGTCTCCGTCGAGCAGTACTTC,CASSLVGVSVEQYF
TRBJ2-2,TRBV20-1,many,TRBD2,TGCAGTGCTCAGATACTAGCGGGCTCTTCGAACACCGGGGAGCTGTTTTTT,CSAQILAGSSNTGELFF
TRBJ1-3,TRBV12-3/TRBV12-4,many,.,TGTGCCAGCAGGACAGGCGCGGTGGATGGAAACACCATATATTTT,CASRTGAVDGNTIYF
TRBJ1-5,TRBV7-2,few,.,TGTGCCAGCAGCCCTGACACTAGCAATCAGCCCCAGCATTTT,CASSPDTSNQPQHF
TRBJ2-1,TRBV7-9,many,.,TGTGCCAGCTTGTTTGGCGGGACCAATGAGCAGTTCTTC,CASLFGGTNEQFF
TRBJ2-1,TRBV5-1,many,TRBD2,TGCGCCAGCAGCTTGGGAGCGGGAGGGAGCAATGAGCAGTTCTTC,CASSLGAGGSNEQFF
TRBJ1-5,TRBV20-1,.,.,TGCAGTGCTAGAGTATCAGGGGGCAATCAGCCCCAGCATTTT,CSARVSGGNQPQHF
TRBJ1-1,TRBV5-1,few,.,TGCGCCAGCAGCACCAGGCTACACACTGAAGCTTTCTTT,CASSTRLHTEAFF
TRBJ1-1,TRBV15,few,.,TGTGCCACCAGAAAGATAGGGGCCCCGTACACTGAAGCTTTCTTT,CATRKIGAPYTEAFF
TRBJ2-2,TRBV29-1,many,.,TGCAGCGTTCGAGACAGTGGAAACACCGGGGAGCTGTTTTTT,CSVRDSGNTGELFF
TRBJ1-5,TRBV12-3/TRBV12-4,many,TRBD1,TGTGCCAGCGGGACAGGGCTTCAGCCCCAGCATTTT,CASGTGLQPQHF
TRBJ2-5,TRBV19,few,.,TGTGCCAGTAGTACACAGACAGGTCCCGCGACCCAGTACTTC,CASSTQTGPATQYF
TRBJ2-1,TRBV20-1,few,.,TGCAGTGCTAGAGATTCTCCTAGCCGCCGTCGAAGGGCCAACAATGAGCAGTTCTTC,CSARDSPSRRRRANNEQFF
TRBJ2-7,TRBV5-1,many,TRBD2,TGCGCCAGCAGAGGGACTACGCTAAACTACGAGCAGTACTTC,CASRGTTLNYEQYF
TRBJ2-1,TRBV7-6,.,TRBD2,TGTGCCAGCAGTTCCTCTATACTAGCGGGAGGTCAGCCTTACAATGAGCAGTTCTTC,CASSSSILAGGQPYNEQFF
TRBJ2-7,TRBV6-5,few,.,TGTGCCAGCAGAACAGGCTACGAGCAGTACTTC,CASRTGYEQYF
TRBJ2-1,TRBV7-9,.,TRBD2,TGTGCCAGCAGCTGGCTAGCGGGAGACTATGAGCAGTTCTTC,CASSWLAGDYEQFF
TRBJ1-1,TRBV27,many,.,TGTGCCAGCAGTTTTGGGCGGGGGTATAAGGGAGCTTTCTTT,CASSFGRGYKGAFF
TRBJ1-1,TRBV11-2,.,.,TGTGCCAGCACCGCGAGGTTGAACACTGAAGCTTTCTTT,CASTARLNTEAFF
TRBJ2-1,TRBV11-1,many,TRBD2,TGTGCCAGCAGCTTAGACCCACTTGGACTAGACTACAATGAGCAGTTCTTC,CASSLDPLGLDYNEQFF
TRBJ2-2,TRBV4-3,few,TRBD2,TGCGCCAGCAGCCAGGAAGGGACTAGCGGGGCGAACACCGGGGAGCTGTTTTTT,CASSQEGTSGANTGELFF
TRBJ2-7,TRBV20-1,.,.,TGCAGTGCTAGAGACCCGGTAGGAGTAACCTACGAGCAGTACTTC,CSARDPVGVTYEQYF
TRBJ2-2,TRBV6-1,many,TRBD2,TGTGCCAGCAGCCGCCCTAGCGGGAACACCGGGGAGCTGTTTTTT,CASSRPSGNTGELFF
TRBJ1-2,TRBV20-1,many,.,TGCAGTGCTAGAGATTGGCAGAGTAACTATGGCTACACCTTC,CSARDWQSNYGYTF
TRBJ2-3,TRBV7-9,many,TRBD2,TGTGCCAGCGGTCGTAGCGGGAGTTCGGGAGATACGCAGTATTTT,CASGRSGSSGDTQYF
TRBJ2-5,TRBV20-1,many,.,TGCAGTGCTAGAGTCCCAGGGGAAGAGACCCAGTACTTC,CSARVPGEETQYF
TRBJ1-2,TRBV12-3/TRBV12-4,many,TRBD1,TGTGCCAGCAGGTCCCAGGGGGCAGGCGGCTACACCTTC,CASRSQGAGGYTF
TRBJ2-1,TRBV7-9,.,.,TGTGCCAGCAGCGTAAGGCACTTC,CASSVRHF
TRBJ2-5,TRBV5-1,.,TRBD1,TGCGCCAGCAGCCCCGGGACAGGGAAGGAGACCCAGTACTTC,CASSPGTGKETQYF